The 28 T cell receptor beta chains presented below share a single source sample, sequenced in a study of T cell responses to AZD1222 COVID-19 vaccine. This table comes from immunoSEQ multiplex PCR, and its TCRdb copy is limited to in-frame clones, with some not included. In the table there are 100,000 to 150,000 clones, about 89% of which are singletons. The material was peripheral blood, obtained on day 0 of AZD1222 vaccination. Receptor source: an adult in good health.

This clone has more than one count but fewer than ten. V usage is TRBV10-3 and J usage is TRBJ1-2; 9 bases agree with TRBD1. The CDR3 is 13 residues long. Germline V lookup: CDR1 ENHRY, CDR2 SYGVKD. V shed 10 bases and J 2 bases; nucleotides not matched to a gene: 5. CDR3 in amino acids: CATEDRGNYGYTF. The CDR3 coding sequence is TGTGCCACCGAGGACAGGGGCAACTATGGCTACACCTTC.

The gene calls are TRBV9 and TRBJ1-4; D is ambiguous. Per the germline V gene, CDR1 is SGDLS and CDR2 is YYNGEE. This CDR3 spans 15 amino acids. V lost 0 bases to trimming and J lost 5 bases, with 11 bases between them. CDR3 nucleotide sequence: TGTGCCAGCAGCGTAGATCCAGGAGGAAATGAAAAACTGTTTTTT. Its protein is CASSVDPGGNEKLFF. Full variable domain (outside the CDR3, taken from reference TRBV9 and TRBJ1-4): DSGVTQTPKHLITATGQRVTLRCSPRSGDLSVYWYQQSLDQGLQFLIQYYNGEERAKGNILERFSAQQFPDLHSELNLSSLELGDSALYFCASSVDPGGNEKLFFGSGTQLSVL.

The chain couples TRBV5-8 to TRBJ2-1, with D maybe TRBD2 (6 bases). Germline loops: CDR1 SGHTS, CDR2 YDEGEE. The CDR3 runs 14 residues. Between the trimmed V and J ends, which lost 6 bases and 5 bases, there was a span of 15 bases. The DNA of the CDR3 is TGTGCCAGCACCAAGTTGGGGGGTCACAATGAGCAGTTCTTC. Amino acid sequence: CASTKLGGHNEQFF.

This chain connects TRBV5-1 to TRBJ1-6, with a weak D call TRBD1 (6 bases). CDR3 size: 14 residues. From germline, CDR1 is SGHRS and CDR2 YFSETQ. The V end was cut by 0 bases, the J end by 10 bases, with 11 bases between. The CDR3 DNA follows: TGCGCCAGCAGCTTGGCGGGGGGCGAATCACCCCTCCACTTT. Translation gives CASSLAGGESPLHF.

The genes are TRBV4-3 and TRBJ2-1, with 10 nucleotides matching TRBD2. V dropped 0 bases and J dropped 0; count of bases not matched to a gene: 5. The CDR3 runs to 18 residues. Germline CDR1 reads LGHNA; CDR2 reads YSLEER. The CDR3 here is CASSQDGAGGPSYNEQFF. CDR3 sequence (DNA): TGCGCCAGCAGCCAAGATGGAGCGGGAGGGCCCTCCTACAATGAGCAGTTCTTC.

The V and J genes are TRBV3-1 (or the pseudogene TRBV3-2) and TRBJ1-6; tentative D call: TRBD1 (5 bases). CDR1 LGHDT and CDR2 YNNKEL come from the germline V gene (reference sequence). With 1 base removed from V and 13 bases from J, the gap between germline ends came to 14 bases. This CDR3 contains 14 residues. The CDR3: CASSQVGGGEPLHF. The CDR3, as DNA: TGTGCCAGCAGCCAAGTGGGAGGAGGGGAGCCCCTCCACTTT.

The CDR3 is CASNRQGVNSPLHF. The CDR3 DNA is TGTGCCAGCAATAGACAGGGGGTCAATTCACCCCTCCACTTT. V gene TRBV6-5 combines with J gene TRBJ1-6, with 9 bases aligning to TRBD1. This CDR3 region has 14 residues. In germline, CDR1 is MNHEY, CDR2 SVGAGI. Losses at the gene ends were 7 bases for V and 7 bases for J; bases not matched to a gene: 5.

The chain carries TRBV9 and TRBJ2-5; perhaps TRBD2 as D (6 bases). Germline-derived CDR1 and CDR2 are SGDLS and YYNGEE. This CDR3 has 16 amino acids. The V end lost 1 base, the J end lost 2 bases, and 15 bases lay between the germline ends. CDR3 sequence reads: CASSVSLAEYQETQYF. The DNA of the CDR3 is TGTGCCAGCAGCGTATCGTTAGCGGAATATCAAGAGACCCAGTACTTC.

This chain uses TRBV9 with TRBJ1-5; D perhaps matches TRBD1 (5 bases). This CDR3 has 13 residues. CDR1 is SGDLS and CDR2 is YYNGEE in the germline V gene. V lost 0 bases to trimming and J lost 7 bases, with 8 bases between them. The CDR3 nucleotides read TGTGCCAGCAGCGTAGGAGACAGCCAGCCCCAGCATTTT. It is translated as CASSVGDSQPQHF.

The V gene is TRBV18, the J gene TRBJ1-1, with a possible D match to TRBD1 (5 bases). CDR1 and CDR2 from the germline V gene are KGHSH and LQKENI. This CDR3 spans 15 amino acids. V was trimmed by 3 bases and J by 3 bases, leaving 14 bases between them. The DNA for the CDR3 is TGTGCCAGCTCACCCCTGCTTGGGGCCGACACTGAAGCTTTCTTT. The encoded protein is CASSPLLGADTEAFF.

This sequence joins TRBV7-6 and TRBJ2-2; a possible D gene is TRBD2 (6 bases). From germline, CDR1 is SGHVS and CDR2 FNYEAQ. V shed 1 base and J shed 0 bases, with 18 bases lying between them. The CDR3 has 19 amino acids. CDR3 loop: CASSLVARSGTSNTGELFF. The CDR3 DNA is TGTGCCAGCAGCTTAGTCGCCCGATCCGGGACTTCGAACACCGGGGAGCTGTTTTTT.

The gene calls are TRBV9 and TRBJ1-2; tentatively, D is TRBD1 (5 bases). CDR1 and CDR2 from the germline V gene are SGDLS and YYNGEE. The CDR3 totals 14 residues. V was clipped by 3 bases and J by 2 bases, with 11 bases between them. This CDR3 reads CASSADQGNYGYTF. CDR3 DNA sequence: TGTGCCAGCAGCGCCGATCAGGGCAACTATGGCTACACCTTC. Looking up the rest from reference TRBV9 and TRBJ1-2 gives the full variable domain: DSGVTQTPKHLITATGQRVTLRCSPRSGDLSVYWYQQSLDQGLQFLIQYYNGEERAKGNILERFSAQQFPDLHSELNLSSLELGDSALYFCASSADQGNYGYTFGSGTRLTVV.

The chain combines TRBV28 with TRBJ2-5; 8 nucleotides align to TRBD1. The CDR3 length is 14 residues. The J segment lost 5 bases and the V segment lost 5 bases, leaving 7 bases of the junction unmatched. The V gene's germline CDR1 is MDHEN and CDR2 SYDVKM. This CDR3 is CASSPARGLETQYF. As DNA, the CDR3 is TGTGCCAGCAGTCCGGCCAGGGGGCTTGAGACCCAGTACTTC.

The rearrangement links TRBV30 to TRBJ2-1, with 8 bases identical to TRBD1. The CDR3 loop spans 14 amino acids. Germline CDR1 is GTSNPN and CDR2 is SVGIG (reference sequence). V was pared by 2 bases and J by 2 bases, with 2 bases of the junction left unmatched. CDR3 amino acids: CAWSKGQAYNEQFF. The CDR3 nucleotides are TGTGCCTGGAGTAAGGGACAGGCCTACAATGAGCAGTTCTTC.

The sample holds one count of this clone. J is TRBJ1-2 and V is TRBV2; 8 bases line up with TRBD1. Germline V gene sequence: CDR1 SNHLY, CDR2 FYNNEI. V lost 6 bases and J lost 2; bases outside the gene matches: 5. CDR3 size: 14 residues. The CDR3 coding sequence is TGTGCCAGCAGCCTGGACAGGGCGAACTATGGCTACACCTTC. It translates to CASSLDRANYGYTF.

The rearrangement joins TRBV3-1 (or the pseudogene TRBV3-2) to TRBJ1-1; D not resolved. Per the germline V gene, CDR1 is LGHDT and CDR2 is YNNKEL (reference sequence). V lost 2 bases and J 8 bases, leaving 6 bases between the germline ends. This CDR3 region has 11 residues. CDR3 nucleotide sequence: TGTGCCAGCAGCCAACAAAGGGAAGCTTTCTTT. It encodes CASSQQREAFF.

The chain is built from TRBV7-7 and TRBJ1-4, with unresolved D. The germline V and J ends were trimmed by 2 bases and 3 bases, with 4 bases remaining between them. The germline CDR1 and CDR2 sequences are SSHAT and FNYEAQ (reference sequence). The CDR3 runs to 13 residues. The chain's CDR3 is CASSLNSNEKLFF. As DNA, the CDR3 is TGTGCCAGCAGCTTAAACTCTAATGAAAAACTGTTTTTT.

This clone was detected once. This chain uses TRBV3-1 (or the pseudogene TRBV3-2) with TRBJ1-4, with TRBD1 matching 8 bases. Germline V CDR1 and CDR2: LGHDT, YNNKEL (reference sequence). The V gene end was trimmed by 6 bases and the J gene end by 7 bases; junction bases not matched to a gene: 10. CDR3 length: 15 residues. The CDR3: CASRRTGQGSEKLFF. The CDR3 region has the DNA TGTGCCAGCAGGCGGACAGGGCAGGGTAGTGAAAAACTGTTTTTT.

This chain uses TRBV5-1 with TRBJ2-3; tentative D call: TRBD2 (6 bases). CDR1 is SGHRS and CDR2 is YFSETQ in the germline V gene. Deletions cut 3 bases from V and 4 bases from J, with 15 bases between. The CDR3 spans 15 residues. CDR3 protein: CASSSPGLDSDTQYF. The CDR3 DNA is TGCGCCAGCAGCTCGCCGGGACTTGATTCAGATACGCAGTATTTT.

The chain uses TRBV7-8 and TRBJ2-1, with a weak D call TRBD2 (6 bases). Deletions cut 5 bases from V and 2 bases from J, with 13 bases between. The germline gives CDR1 SGHVS, CDR2 FQNEAQ. CDR3 length: 15 amino acids. The CDR3 coding sequence is TGTGCCAGCAGCCCTAGCTGGGGGGCCTACAATGAGCAGTTCTTC. Amino acids: CASSPSWGAYNEQFF.

The chain uses TRBV7-2 and TRBJ2-5; perhaps TRBD1 as D (6 bases). Trimming pared 5 bases from V and 6 bases from J, leaving 19 bases between. The CDR3 has 15 amino acids. Germline lookup yields CDR1 SGHTA and CDR2 FQGNSA. CDR3 in DNA: TGTGCCAGCAGCCCGCAGGGGCGGGCCGAAAAGACCCAGTACTTC. Translating gives CASSPQGRAEKTQYF.

The chain couples TRBV18 to TRBJ1-1, with 12 bases that match TRBD1. V lost 3 bases, J lost 4 bases, and 9 bases stayed unmatched. Germline V gene sequence: CDR1 KGHSH, CDR2 LQKENI. This CDR3 contains 17 residues. The CDR3 DNA follows: TGTGCCAGCTCACCCACGGGACAGGGGGCGGTGGGCACTGAAGCTTTCTTT. Translating gives CASSPTGQGAVGTEAFF.

Here the CDR3 reads CASSRETGGITGELFF. The CDR3 region has the DNA TGTGCCAGCAGCCGGGAAACAGGGGGCATCACCGGGGAGCTGTTTTTT. The V call is TRBV14, the J call TRBJ2-2, with TRBD1 matching over 9 bases. Trimming took 4 bases from V and 4 from J; bases not matched to a gene: 7. Germline lookup yields CDR1 SGHDN and CDR2 FVKESK. The length of the CDR3 is 16 residues.

V gene TRBV5-5 combines with J gene TRBJ2-2, with TRBD2 as a possible D gene (5 bases). The V gene lost 4 bases and the J gene lost 3 bases, with 16 bases spanning the gap. This CDR3 is 16 amino acids long. Germline V CDR1 and CDR2: SGHKS, YYEKEE (reference sequence). Here the CDR3 reads CASSPKDFGDTGELFF. The CDR3 DNA reads as TGTGCCAGCAGCCCCAAGGACTTTGGGGACACCGGGGAGCTGTTTTTT. Full variable domain (outside the CDR3, taken from reference TRBV5-5 and TRBJ2-2): DAGVTQSPTHLIKTRGQQVTLRCSPISGHKSVSWYQQVLGQGPQFIFQYYEKEERGRGNFPDRFSARQFPNYSSELNVNALLLGDSALYLCASSPKDFGDTGELFFGEGSRLTVL.

The chain carries TRBV7-3 and TRBJ2-1; possible D gene TRBD2, 5 bases. CDR1 SGHTA and CDR2 FQGTGA come from the germline V gene. The CDR3 covers 15 residues. Trimming left V 5 bases short and J 0 bases short, with 11 bases between. The CDR3 sequence is CASSVTGLSYNEQFF. CDR3 nucleotide sequence: TGTGCCAGCAGCGTGACCGGACTCTCCTACAATGAGCAGTTCTTC.

This chain links TRBV6-5 with TRBJ2-7; tentative D call: TRBD2 (6 bases). CDR1 and CDR2 (germline): MNHEY, SVGAGI. The V gene lost 8 bases and the J gene lost 3 bases, with 17 bases spanning the gap. The CDR3 covers 14 residues. DNA for the CDR3: TGTGCCAGCCGGGATCTCGGGGGATACTACGAGCAGTACTTC. This sequence encodes CASRDLGGYYEQYF.

The sample holds one count of this clone. The CDR3 is CASSSQGWGDTQYF. The DNA for the CDR3 is TGTGCCAGCAGCTCACAGGGGTGGGGAGATACGCAGTATTTT. This chain connects TRBV7-8 to TRBJ2-3, with 7 bases fitting TRBD1. V dropped 4 bases and J dropped 5; count of bases not matched to a gene: 6. This CDR3 comprises 14 residues. Germline-derived CDR1 and CDR2 are SGHVS and FQNEAQ.

The V gene is TRBV19, the J gene TRBJ1-5, with D perhaps matching TRBD1 (5 bases). CDR1 and CDR2 from the germline V gene are LNHDA and SQIVND (reference sequence). The CDR3 is 13 residues long. Trimming stripped 4 bases from V and 5 bases from J, with 9 bases between. Here the CDR3 DNA reads TGTGCCAGTAGTACCCAGGGCGATCAGCCCCAGCATTTT. Protein: CASSTQGDQPQHF.